One sample yielded the 25 T cell receptor beta chains listed below, sequenced in a study of shared clonotypes between healthy human individuals. The data were produced by immunoSEQ multiplex PCR, yet TCRdb's version contains in-frame clones alone and is incomplete. The sample has some 1 million clones, under 80% seen once; the top ten hold roughly 1.4%. Sequencing was performed on memory CD4+ T cells sorted from blood. Subset given: CD45RA-negative fraction. The receptors derive from a man between 18 and 29 years old in good health.

The J gene is TRBJ2-2, the V gene TRBV7-2, with TRBD1 matching over 8 bases. After removal of 5 bases from V and 4 bases from J, the junction contained 6 bases not matched to a gene. Per germline, CDR1 SGHTA and CDR2 FQGNSA. This CDR3 contains 15 residues. The CDR3 nucleotides read TGTGCCAGCAGCCAGGGGGCGTGGGGCACCGGGGAGCTGTTTTTT. Translating gives CASSQGAWGTGELFF.

This chain links TRBV9 with TRBJ1-3, with D possibly TRBD1 on 6 matching bases. Trimming stripped 6 bases from V and 0 bases from J, with 10 bases between. The V gene's germline CDR1 is SGDLS and CDR2 YYNGEE. The CDR3 is 14 residues long. The CDR3: CASTLGGSGNTIYF. CDR3 nucleotides: TGTGCCAGCACCCTAGGGGGCTCTGGAAACACCATATATTTT.

The chain joins TRBV5-4 to TRBJ2-3; D remains unclear. Germline V CDR1 and CDR2: SGHNT, YYREEE (reference sequence). Trimming pared 0 bases from V and 2 bases from J, leaving 7 bases between. The CDR3 runs 14 residues. Written as DNA, the CDR3 is TGTGCCAGCAGCTTGGACAGCCTCACAGATACGCAGTATTTT. This codes for CASSLDSLTDTQYF.

The rearrangement links TRBV19 to TRBJ1-1; 8 nucleotides match TRBD1. Germline CDR1 reads LNHDA; CDR2 reads SQIVND (reference sequence). With V trimmed by 0 bases and J by 4 bases, 16 bases remained unmatched. The CDR3 is 19 amino acids. The CDR3 DNA sequence: TGTGCCAGTAGTATAGACCTAAGACAGGGGCAGTATTGGAGCACTGAAGCTTTCTTT. Its protein is CASSIDLRQGQYWSTEAFF. Filled out from reference TRBV19 and TRBJ1-1, the complete variable domain reads DGGITQSPKYLFRKEGQNVTLSCEQNLNHDAMYWYRQDPGQGLRLIYYSQIVNDFQKGDIAEGYSVSREKKESFPLTVTSAQKNPTAFYLCASSIDLRQGQYWSTEAFFGQGTRLTVV.

Here the CDR3 reads CASSLAVGEQETQYF. DNA of the CDR3: TGTGCCAGCAGCTTAGCGGTCGGGGAGCAAGAGACCCAGTACTTC. The chain carries TRBV7-9 and TRBJ2-5, with a weak D call TRBD2 (5 bases). The CDR3 is 15 amino acids. Germline V gene data show CDR1 as SEHNR and CDR2 as FQNEAQ (reference sequence). Trimming pared 0 bases from V and 2 bases from J, leaving 10 bases between.

The V call is TRBV6-6, the J call TRBJ2-7; possibly TRBD1 for D (5 bases). Germline V gives CDR1 MNHNY, CDR2 SVGAGI (reference sequence). The CDR3 covers 12 residues. V lost 7 bases to trimming and J lost 1 base, with 8 bases between them. The CDR3 sequence: CASKTGSYEQYF. CDR3 nucleotide sequence: TGTGCCAGCAAAACAGGTTCCTACGAGCAGTACTTC.

J is TRBJ2-3 and V is TRBV5-1, with 7 bases identical to TRBD2. CDR3 length: 16 amino acids. Germline CDR1 SGHRS, CDR2 YFSETQ. The trim removed 4 bases at V and 6 bases at J, leaving 14 bases unmatched. The DNA for the CDR3 is TGCGCCAGCAGCCCCGGGGCTAGCGGTGGCTTGGATACGCAGTATTTT. Encoded protein: CASSPGASGGLDTQYF.

The rearrangement uses TRBV15 and TRBJ1-4; possible D gene TRBD1, 6 bases. V was trimmed by 1 base and J by 1 base, leaving 16 bases between them. The germline V gene encodes CDR1 LNHNV and CDR2 YYDKDF (reference sequence). The CDR3 extends over 18 amino acids. In DNA form, the CDR3 reads TGTGCCACCAGCAGAGGCCGGGGGGCGCGTTTAACTAATGAAAAACTGTTTTTT. Encoded protein: CATSRGRGARLTNEKLFF.

This clone occurred many times. J is TRBJ2-7 and V is TRBV9, with TRBD2 as a possible D gene (5 bases). The CDR3 extends over 14 amino acids. Trimming took 2 bases from V and 1 from J, leaving 10 bases between them. Germline V gene lookup returns CDR1 SGDLS and CDR2 YYNGEE. CDR3 nucleotides: TGTGCCAGCAGCGTGATAGCGCAATCCTACGAGCAGTACTTC. Residues: CASSVIAQSYEQYF.

The chain couples TRBV6-5 to TRBJ1-2, with D possibly matching TRBD1 (6 bases). Germline V gene data show CDR1 as MNHEY and CDR2 as SVGAGI. V dropped 0 bases and J dropped 6 bases, with 14 bases sitting between them. This CDR3 contains 15 residues. The CDR3 coding sequence is TGTGCCAGCAGTTACTCGAGTAGGACAGCCGATGGCTACACCTTC. It yields the protein CASSYSSRTADGYTF.

The chain combines TRBV5-1 with TRBJ2-3; TRBD2 agrees at 10 bases. Trimming removed 6 bases from V and 6 bases from J; junction bases left unmatched: 10. The CDR3 contains 15 residues. Per germline, CDR1 SGHRS and CDR2 YFSETQ. CDR3 sequence reads: CASTLQLAGVDTQYF. The CDR3 DNA is TGCGCCAGCACCCTACAGCTAGCGGGGGTTGATACGCAGTATTTT.

This chain joins TRBV2 and TRBJ2-3, with D possibly TRBD1 on 5 matching bases. V gave up 6 bases and J gave up 0 bases, with 16 bases separating them. The CDR3 runs to 16 residues. Germline V gene lookup returns CDR1 SNHLY and CDR2 FYNNEI. The CDR3 loop is CASRARTPPSTDTQYF. As DNA, the CDR3 is TGTGCCAGCAGGGCCAGGACACCACCTAGCACAGATACGCAGTATTTT.

The chain is built from TRBV4-1 and TRBJ1-2, with 8 bases identical to TRBD1. CDR3 length: 16 residues. V shed 0 bases, J shed 4 bases, and the junction held 7 bases outside the gene matches. Looked up from germline, CDR1 is MGHRA and CDR2 is YSYEKL. The CDR3 here is CASSQEIGQGSYGYTF. CDR3 bases: TGCGCCAGCAGCCAAGAGATAGGACAGGGTAGCTATGGCTACACCTTC.

The genes are TRBV6-1 and TRBJ1-2, with D uncertain. V lost 2 bases to trimming and J lost 8 bases, with 18 bases between them. CDR3 length: 15 amino acids. Germline loops: CDR1 MNHNS, CDR2 SASEGT. For the CDR3, the DNA is TGTGCCAGCAGTGAATCCTACTTACCCAATGTGGGCTACACCTTC. It encodes CASSESYLPNVGYTF.

The chain couples TRBV19 to TRBJ1-2; D is undetermined. The CDR3 runs to 15 residues. Germline CDR1 is LNHDA and CDR2 is SQIVND (reference sequence). V was shortened by 3 bases and J by 4 bases, with 15 bases between the two germline ends. CDR3 loop: CASSIPGTVLYGYTF. The DNA for the CDR3 is TGTGCCAGTAGTATCCCGGGTACAGTACTCTATGGCTACACCTTC. Using reference TRBV19 and TRBJ1-2 for the parts outside the CDR3, the full variable domain is DGGITQSPKYLFRKEGQNVTLSCEQNLNHDAMYWYRQDPGQGLRLIYYSQIVNDFQKGDIAEGYSVSREKKESFPLTVTSAQKNPTAFYLCASSIPGTVLYGYTFGSGTRLTVV.

The genes are TRBV9 and TRBJ1-3; 8 nucleotides align to TRBD1. Germline V lookup: CDR1 SGDLS, CDR2 YYNGEE. The CDR3 is 17 residues long. Trimming took 4 bases from V and 3 from J; bases not matched to a gene: 12. CDR3 DNA sequence: TGTGCCAGCAGCAACCGGCAATCAGGGGGCAGTGGAAACACCATATATTTT. As protein: CASSNRQSGGSGNTIYF.

The J gene is TRBJ1-1, the V gene TRBV2, with D possibly being TRBD1 (6 bases). Trimming stripped 6 bases from V and 4 bases from J, with 18 bases between. The CDR3 consists of 15 residues. CDR1 is SNHLY and CDR2 is FYNNEI in the germline V gene. The CDR3 nucleotides read TGTGCCAGCAGCCTTACCGGGGGCGGAGGCACTGAAGCTTTCTTT. Encoded protein: CASSLTGGGGTEAFF.

This clone was seen a handful of times. J is TRBJ1-6 and V is TRBV10-3; no clear D gene. The CDR3 is made up of 17 amino acids. Germline assignment: CDR1 ENHRY and CDR2 SYGVKD. Between the trimmed V and J ends, which lost 0 bases and 0 bases, there was a span of 9 bases. The chain's CDR3 is CAISESGSSSYNSPLHF. As DNA, the CDR3 is TGTGCCATCAGTGAGTCGGGATCAAGCTCCTATAATTCACCCCTCCACTTT.

The V gene is TRBV28, the J gene TRBJ2-5, with D perhaps TRBD2 (7 bases). Deletions cut 6 bases from V and 5 bases from J, with 25 bases between. This CDR3 region has 17 residues. Germline assignment: CDR1 MDHEN and CDR2 SYDVKM. As DNA, the CDR3 is TGTGCCAGCAGAGACCCTGGGGGCCGGGGGGCGGCGGAGACCCAGTACTTC. This sequence encodes CASRDPGGRGAAETQYF.

The CDR3 reads CASSSSVAGRNTIYF. CDR3 bases: TGTGCCAGCAGCTCCTCGGTCGCAGGAAGAAACACCATATATTTT. The V and J genes are TRBV11-2 and TRBJ1-3; unclear D gene. This CDR3 region has 15 residues. The germline CDR1 and CDR2 sequences are SGHAT and FQNNGV. Trimming removed 4 bases from V and 5 bases from J, with 15 bases in between.

CDR3 residues: CASSLEDRVPEQYF. The CDR3 DNA reads as TGTGCCAGCAGCTTAGAGGACAGGGTCCCCGAGCAGTACTTC. The chain links TRBV7-2 to TRBJ2-7; TRBD1 aligns across 8 bases. CDR3 length: 14 residues. Germline V gene sequence: CDR1 SGHTA, CDR2 FQGNSA. After removal of 1 base from V and 6 bases from J, the junction contained 5 bases not matched to a gene.

This chain links TRBV27 with TRBJ1-4, with TRBD1 as a possible D gene (6 bases). The germline V and J ends were trimmed by 0 bases and 6 bases, with 14 bases remaining between them. The germline V gene has CDR1 MNHEY and CDR2 SMNVEV (reference sequence). The CDR3 is 16 residues long. CDR3 protein: CASSLSPGGAYEKLFF. In DNA, the CDR3 is TGTGCCAGCAGTTTATCGCCGGGGGGGGCTTATGAAAAACTGTTTTTT.

The J gene is TRBJ2-1, the V gene TRBV11-3; D may be TRBD1 (7 bases). CDR3 size: 14 residues. Germline V lookup: CDR1 SGHNT, CDR2 YENEEA. V was pared by 5 bases and J by 8 bases, with 16 bases between. In DNA form, the CDR3 reads TGTGCCAGCAGCCAGGGGGAGGTGGCCCATGAGCAGTTCTTC. Residues: CASSQGEVAHEQFF.

Here the CDR3 reads CASSLQGTGNYGYTF. The CDR3 DNA follows: TGTGCCAGCAGCCTCCAAGGGACAGGGAACTATGGCTACACCTTC. The chain has TRBV7-2 and TRBJ1-2; 9 bases are a match to TRBD1. This CDR3 is 15 amino acids long. The germline gives CDR1 SGHTA, CDR2 FQGNSA. The trim removed 5 bases at V and 2 bases at J, leaving 6 bases unmatched.

The chain links TRBV5-8 to TRBJ2-3; D not certain. Per germline, CDR1 SGHTS and CDR2 YDEGEE. The CDR3 consists of 15 residues. Trimming removed 7 bases from V and 0 bases from J, with 15 bases in between. The CDR3 loop reads CASQVGDSSTDTQYF. CDR3 bases: TGTGCCAGCCAAGTCGGCGACTCTAGCACAGATACGCAGTATTTT.